Below, one T cell receptor beta chain is given with its context. What it binds is not known. Indicated treatment: roughly 19 received Ad26.COV2.S at low or high dose, single or two shots; about 5 received placebo; per-sample allocation not given. Material that was analyzed had been drawn on day 63 after the first vaccine or placebo injection. TCRdb's table, derived via immunoSEQ multiplex PCR, lists solely in-frame clones and lacks some. This sample carries 250,000 to 300,000 clones, around 87% of them seen once, and the ten largest clones take about 3.1%. The data were obtained in a study of Ad26.COV2.S vaccination and SARS-CoV-2 variants. The overall study: In the COV1001 trial, the donor was in the Ad26.COV2.S arm. Broader study findings: Overall T cell responses may have been underestimated by the analyses of TCR breadth and depth.

The CDR3 extends over 15 amino acids. CDR1 is SNHLY and CDR2 is FYNNEI in the germline V gene. Trimming took off 4 bases at V and 3 bases at J, with 15 bases between the two ends. V is TRBV2 and J is TRBJ2-5, with D perhaps matching TRBD1 or TRBD2 (5 bases each). Material: peripheral blood, obtained in a trial of Ad26.COV2.S vaccine versus placebo. The receptor comes from a person aged 18-60 years who received the Ad26.COV2.S COVID-19 vaccine or a placebo. The CDR3 reads CASSGRVGAKETQYF. CDR3 nucleotide sequence: TGTGCCAGCAGTGGAAGAGTCGGGGCCAAAGAGACCCAGTACTTC.